This T cell receptor (beta chain) was obtained from a study of post-analysis software for immune sequencing data. For the study at large: Some patients lacked subtype; others had relapsing-remitting, secondary progressive or progressive-relapsing disease. Study-wide results and limits: Clustering by F measure revealed strong co-clustering among samples prepared together in one batch. There was significantly lower normalized Chao1 diversity in multiple sclerosis patients than in controls. Five or six TRBV segments were more frequent in patients than controls; TRBV5-6, TRBV5-1 and TRBV20-1 belonged to this group.

The V end was cut by 3 bases, the J end by 1 base, with 12 bases between. Germline loops: CDR1 SQVTM, CDR2 ANQGSEA. This CDR3 region has 14 residues. Points on this clonotype: The target antigen is unknown.

Libraries were made from TCR beta cDNA, and they carried unique molecular identifiers. MiXCR, run by TCRdb on the PCR reads, gives a single entry per CDR3 protein. The top ten hold 9% to 13% of the sample, which has about 500,000 distinct CDR3 sequences, 40% to 55% seen once. The rearrangement links TRBV29-1 to TRBJ1-1, with D maybe TRBD1 (5 bases). This clonotype originated in a girl between 10 and 17 years old with multiple sclerosis. The source material was blood. This chain's CDR3 is CSVDQGFRNTEAFF. The CDR3 DNA follows: TGCAGCGTTGACCAGGGTTTTCGGAACACTGAAGCTTTCTTT.